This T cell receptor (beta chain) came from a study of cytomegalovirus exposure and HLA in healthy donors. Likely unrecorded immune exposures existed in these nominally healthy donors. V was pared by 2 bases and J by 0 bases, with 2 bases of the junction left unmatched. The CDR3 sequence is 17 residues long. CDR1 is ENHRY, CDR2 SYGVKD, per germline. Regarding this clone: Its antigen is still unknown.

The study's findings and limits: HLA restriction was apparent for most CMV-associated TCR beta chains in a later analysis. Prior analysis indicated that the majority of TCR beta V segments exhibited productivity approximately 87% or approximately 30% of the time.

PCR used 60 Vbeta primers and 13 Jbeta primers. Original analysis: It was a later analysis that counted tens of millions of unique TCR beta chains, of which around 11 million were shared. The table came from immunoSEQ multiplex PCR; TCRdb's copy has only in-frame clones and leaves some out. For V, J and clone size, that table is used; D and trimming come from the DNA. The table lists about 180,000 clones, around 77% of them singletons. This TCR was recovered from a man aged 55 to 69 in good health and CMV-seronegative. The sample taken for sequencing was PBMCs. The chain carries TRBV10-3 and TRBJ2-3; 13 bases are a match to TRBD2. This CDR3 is CAISERGLAGSTDTQYF. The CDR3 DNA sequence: TGTGCCATCAGTGAGCGGGGACTAGCGGGGAGCACAGATACGCAGTATTTT.